This T cell receptor beta chain was documented in a study of OX40 agonist ivuxolimab in advanced cancers. Concerning the study at large: Ivuxolimab was an agonistic, fully human IgG2 monoclonal antibody directed against OX40 (CD134), a costimulatory receptor. Intravenous ivuxolimab was administered to patients every 2 weeks at six dose levels: 0.01, 0.1, 0.3, 1.5, 3 and 10 mg/kg. Of the approximately 50 dose-escalation patients, hepatocellular carcinoma was present in around 20, melanoma in approximately 15, renal cell carcinoma in 9 and head and neck cancer in 9. In the dose-escalation cohort, around four fifths of patients were male, and the mean age was roughly 56 years with a range of about 20 to 80. Prior anti-PD-1, anti-PD-L1 or anti-CTLA-4 therapy was permitted, and approximately 42% of dose-escalation patients had received checkpoint inhibitors. Partial responses occurred in three dose-escalation patients: two with cutaneous melanoma and one with hepatocellular carcinoma. The point of sequencing TCRbeta in the periphery was to test whether ivuxolimab changed TCR sequence diversity and drove clonal T-cell expansion. The monotherapy dose-escalation portion (N ≈ 57 patients) of the phase I ivuxolimab trial is reported in the paper.

Study-wide conclusions, independent of this receptor: After ivuxolimab, expanded clones were on average more numerous among CD8+ T cells than among CD4+ T cells. In the 0.1-3.0 mg/kg groups, partial responders had among the lowest normalized peripheral clonal expansion, particularly in CD8+ T cells. At doses from 0.1 to 3.0 mg/kg, clonal expansion was seen in both CD4+ and CD8+ blood T cells between baseline and week 6. Low levels of normalized T-cell clonal expansion were also seen in some patients who did not respond. Which antigens the clonally expanded peripheral T cells were specific for was not determined.

V has 5 bases trimmed and J has 3 bases trimmed; junction bases matching no gene number 10. The CDR3 sequence holds 15 residues, the cysteine and phenylalanine included. The DNA shown is the 45-base CDR3, in frame from base 1. The germline V gene encodes CDR1 SEHNR and CDR2 FQNEAQ (reference sequence). For sequencing of the TCRbeta CDR3 region, genomic DNA was extracted from the sorted cells. TCRbeta CDR3 regions were sequenced using the immunoSEQ Assay. TCRdb re-hosts the immuneACCESS table, in-frame sequences only. Its copies lack some clones; in the studies checked, an unresolved V gene accounts for under half of them, and the cause for the rest is not known. In all, the sample holds about 90,000 clones, and approximately 90% of those were seen once. The leading ten clones occupy 7.4% of the sample. For this clone: This receptor's antigen is unknown. Base qualities are not provided; no much larger clone lies one nucleotide away.

The trial excluded patients who had a history of autoimmune disease or were on systemic immunosuppression. In every dose cohort, peripheral blood was drawn for TCR sequencing at baseline, cycle 4 day 1, and cycle 7 day 1. Samples came from an open-label, multicenter, first-in-human phase I dose-escalation trial of ivuxolimab. Adults with locally advanced or metastatic melanoma, renal cell carcinoma, hepatocellular carcinoma or head and neck squamous cell carcinoma were enrolled in the trial. Before TCR sequencing, CD4+ T cells and CD8+ T cells from peripheral blood were sorted into separate populations.

Sequencing used CD4+ or CD8+ T cells sorted from blood, obtained in a trial of the OX40 agonist ivuxolimab. This receptor was taken from an adult with an advanced solid tumor such as melanoma, head and neck, liver or kidney cancer. The rearranged segments are TRBV7-9 and TRBJ2-7, with TRBD1 matching 7 junction bases. The DNA sequence follows: TGTGCCAGCAGCATTACCGGGACAGCAAACTACGAGCAGTACTTC. This codes for CASSITGTANYEQYF.